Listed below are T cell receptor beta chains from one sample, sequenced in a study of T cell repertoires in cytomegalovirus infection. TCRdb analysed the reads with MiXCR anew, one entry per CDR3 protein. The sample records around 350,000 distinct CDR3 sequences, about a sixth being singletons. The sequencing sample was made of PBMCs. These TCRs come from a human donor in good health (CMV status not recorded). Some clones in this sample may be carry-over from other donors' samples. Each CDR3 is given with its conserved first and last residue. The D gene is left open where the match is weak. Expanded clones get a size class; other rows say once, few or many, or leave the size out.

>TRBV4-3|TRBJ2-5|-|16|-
CASSQEGVLDQETQYF
TGCGCCAGCAGCCAAGAAGGTGTCTTAGACCAAGAGACCCAGTACTTC
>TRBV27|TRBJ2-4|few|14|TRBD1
CASSLRGTGTIQYF
TGTGCCAGCAGTTTACGTGGGACAGGGACCATTCAGTACTTC
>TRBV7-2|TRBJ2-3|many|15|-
CASSRDNSRGDTQYF
TGTGCCAGCAGCCGGGACAATTCTAGAGGAGATACGCAGTATTTT
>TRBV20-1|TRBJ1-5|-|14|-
CSASQGVGGQPQHF
TGCAGTGCATCACAGGGAGTGGGAGGCCAGCCCCAGCATTTT
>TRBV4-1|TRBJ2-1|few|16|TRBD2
CASSRITSGVFDEQFF
TGCGCCAGCAGCCGAATAACTAGCGGGGTCTTTGATGAGCAGTTCTTC
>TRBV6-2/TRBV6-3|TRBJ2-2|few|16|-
CATIKWTPSNTGELFF
TGTGCCACGATAAAGTGGACGCCATCGAACACCGGGGAGCTGTTTTTT
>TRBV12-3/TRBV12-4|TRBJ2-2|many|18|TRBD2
CASSLVVGLAYDTGELFF
TGTGCCAGCAGTTTAGTCGTGGGACTAGCGTACGACACCGGGGAGCTGTTTTTT
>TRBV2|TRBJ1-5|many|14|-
CASHGGNSNQPQHF
TGTGCCAGCCATGGAGGAAACTCCAATCAGCCCCAGCATTTT
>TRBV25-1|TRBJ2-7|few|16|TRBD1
CASSDPGQGRPYEQYF
TGTGCCAGCAGTGACCCCGGACAGGGACGCCCCTACGAGCAGTACTTC
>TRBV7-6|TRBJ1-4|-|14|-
CASSRDNRDEKLFF
TGTGCCAGCAGCCGTGACAACAGGGATGAAAAACTGTTTTTT
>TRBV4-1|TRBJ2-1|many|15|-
CASSQGLASYNEQFF
TGCGCCAGCAGCCAAGGGCTAGCCTCCTACAATGAGCAGTTCTTC
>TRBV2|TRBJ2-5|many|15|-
CASSEDAGAEETQYF
TGTGCCAGCAGTGAAGATGCGGGGGCAGAGGAGACCCAGTACTTC
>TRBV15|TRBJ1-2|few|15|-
CATTLELDPFSGYTF
TGTGCCACCACCCTCGAGCTGGACCCCTTTAGTGGCTACACCTTC
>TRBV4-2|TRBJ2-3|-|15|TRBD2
CASSQKRGVGDTQYF
TGTGCCAGCAGCCAGAAGCGGGGGGTTGGAGATACGCAGTATTTT
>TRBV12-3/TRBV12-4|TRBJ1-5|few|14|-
CASRLRDTNQPQHF
TGTGCCAGCAGGCTCCGGGACACCAATCAGCCCCAGCATTTT
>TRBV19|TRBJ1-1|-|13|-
CATLSPEWTEAFF
TGTGCCACTTTATCCCCAGAGTGGACTGAAGCTTTCTTT
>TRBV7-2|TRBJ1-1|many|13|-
CASALGSYTEAFF
TGTGCCAGCGCCCTAGGAAGTTACACTGAAGCTTTCTTT
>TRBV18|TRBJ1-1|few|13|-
CASSPLQSTEAFF
TGTGCCAGCTCTCCCCTCCAGAGCACTGAAGCTTTCTTT
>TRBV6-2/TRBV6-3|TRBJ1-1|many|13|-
CASSRRSGAEAFF
TGTGCCAGCAGCCGCCGATCCGGGGCTGAAGCTTTCTTT
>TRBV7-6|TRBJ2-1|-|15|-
CASSLGFGTYNEQFF
TGTGCCAGCAGCTTAGGTTTTGGGACCTACAATGAGCAGTTCTTC
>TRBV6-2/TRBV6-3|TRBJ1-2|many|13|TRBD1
CASSQGQKYGYTF
TGTGCCAGCAGCCAGGGACAGAAGTATGGCTACACCTTC
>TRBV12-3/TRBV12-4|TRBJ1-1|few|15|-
CASSLRRVFVTEAFF
TGTGCCAGCAGTTTGCGCAGGGTCTTCGTGACTGAAGCTTTCTTT
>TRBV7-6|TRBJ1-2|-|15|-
CASSSSWGVPYGYTF
TGTGCCAGCAGCTCTTCCTGGGGGGTCCCCTATGGCTACACCTTC
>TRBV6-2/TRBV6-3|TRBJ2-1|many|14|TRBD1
CASSYWGTDNEQFF
TGTGCCAGCAGTTACTGGGGGACAGACAATGAGCAGTTCTTC
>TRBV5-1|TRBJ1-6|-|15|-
CASSLMTGENSPLHF
TGCGCCAGCAGCTTGATGACAGGAGAAAATTCACCCCTCCACTTT
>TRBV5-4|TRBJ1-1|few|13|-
CASSRQTPGSAFF
TGTGCCAGCAGCCGCCAAACTCCTGGCTCTGCTTTCTTT
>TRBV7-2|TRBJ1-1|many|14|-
CASSSRDSNTEAFF
TGTGCCAGCAGCAGCCGGGACTCGAACACTGAAGCTTTCTTT
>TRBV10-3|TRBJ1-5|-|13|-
CAISESRDQPQHF
TGTGCCATCAGTGAAAGTAGGGATCAGCCCCAGCATTTT
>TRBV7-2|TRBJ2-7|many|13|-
CASSVGRLYEQYF
TGTGCCAGCAGCGTGGGACGGCTCTACGAGCAGTACTTC
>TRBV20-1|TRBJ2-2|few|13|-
CSASPRRAGELFF
TGCAGTGCTAGCCCCCGGCGGGCCGGGGAGCTGTTTTTT
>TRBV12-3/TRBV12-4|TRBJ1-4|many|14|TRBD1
CASSSRTGNTKLFF
TGTGCCAGCAGTTCCCGGACAGGGAATACAAAACTGTTTTTT
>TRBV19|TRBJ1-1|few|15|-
CASSPTGEVGTEAFF
TGTGCCAGTAGCCCAACGGGGGAAGTTGGAACTGAAGCTTTCTTT
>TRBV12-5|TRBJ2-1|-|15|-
CASGLVLGGGGEQFF
TGTGCTAGTGGTTTGGTACTGGGGGGAGGGGGGGAGCAGTTCTTC
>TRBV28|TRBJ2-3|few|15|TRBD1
CASSLWGQGPDTQYF
TGTGCCAGCAGTTTATGGGGACAGGGGCCAGATACGCAGTATTTT
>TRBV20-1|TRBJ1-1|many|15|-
CSARAGAGMNTEAFF
TGCAGTGCTAGAGCTGGGGCAGGGATGAACACTGAAGCTTTCTTT
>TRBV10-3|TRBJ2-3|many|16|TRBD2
CAISGGTSGGTDTQYF
TGTGCCATCAGTGGAGGGACTAGCGGGGGGACAGATACGCAGTATTTT
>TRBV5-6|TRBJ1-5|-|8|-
CANRPQHF
TGTGCCAACCGGCCCCAGCATTTT
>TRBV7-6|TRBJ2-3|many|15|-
CASSFQAALPDTQYF
TGTGCCAGCAGCTTCCAGGCTGCCCTCCCAGATACGCAGTATTTT
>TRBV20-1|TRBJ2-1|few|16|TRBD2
CSARTSGGSSYNEQFF
TGCAGTGCTAGAACTAGCGGGGGAAGCTCCTACAATGAGCAGTTCTTC
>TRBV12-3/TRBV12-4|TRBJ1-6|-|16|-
CASRRNTLGLSSPLHF
TGTGCCAGCAGGCGGAATACTCTTGGACTGAGTTCACCCCTCCACTTT
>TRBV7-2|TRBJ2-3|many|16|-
CASSSGLGFRTDTQYF
TGTGCCAGCAGCTCCGGACTGGGATTCCGCACAGATACGCAGTATTTT
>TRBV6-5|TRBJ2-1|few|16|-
CASSYSVGASYNEQFF
TGTGCCAGCAGTTACTCGGTGGGAGCTTCCTACAATGAGCAGTTCTTC
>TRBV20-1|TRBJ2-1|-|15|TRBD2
CSARDPSGGEDEQFF
TGCAGTGCTAGAGATCCTAGCGGGGGGGAGGATGAGCAGTTCTTC
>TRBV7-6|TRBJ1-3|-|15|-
CASSLDRGEANTIYF
TGTGCCAGCAGCTTAGATCGAGGGGAGGCAAACACCATATATTTT
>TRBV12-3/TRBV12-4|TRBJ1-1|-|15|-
CASSFAGRGYTEAFF
TGTGCCAGCAGTTTCGCCGGCAGGGGTTACACTGAAGCTTTCTTT
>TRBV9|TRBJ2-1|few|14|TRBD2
CASSVGTRVNEQFF
TGTGCCAGCAGCGTAGGGACTAGAGTTAATGAGCAGTTCTTC
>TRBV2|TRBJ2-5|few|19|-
CASSEAVPGTSGRQETQYF
TGTGCCAGCAGTGAAGCGGTCCCGGGGACCTCAGGGCGCCAAGAGACCCAGTACTTC
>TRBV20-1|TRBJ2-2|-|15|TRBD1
CSARDQGTDVGELFF
TGCAGTGCTAGAGATCAGGGGACAGACGTCGGGGAGCTGTTTTTT
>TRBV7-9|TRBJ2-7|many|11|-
CASSSRAEQYF
TGTGCCAGCAGCTCCCGGGCCGAGCAGTACTTC
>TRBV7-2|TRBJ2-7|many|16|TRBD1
CASSLAETGGSYEQYF
TGTGCCAGCAGCTTAGCTGAGACAGGGGGGAGCTACGAGCAGTACTTC
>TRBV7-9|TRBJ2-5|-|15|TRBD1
CASSQSRTGGETQYF
TGTGCCAGCAGTCAAAGCAGGACAGGGGGGGAGACCCAGTACTTC
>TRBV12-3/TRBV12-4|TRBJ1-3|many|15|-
CASSLGPGLGNTIYF
TGTGCCAGCAGTTTAGGGCCAGGGCTTGGAAACACCATATATTTT
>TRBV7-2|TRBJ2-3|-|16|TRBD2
CASSLGGLAVTDTQYF
TGTGCCAGCAGCTTAGGGGGACTAGCGGTCACAGATACGCAGTATTTT
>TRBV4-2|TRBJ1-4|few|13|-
CASRSKFNEKLFF
TGTGCCAGCAGGTCTAAATTCAATGAAAAACTGTTTTTT
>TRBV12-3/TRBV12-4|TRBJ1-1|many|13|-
CASRTWGGTEAFF
TGTGCCAGCAGGACCTGGGGGGGGACAGAAGCTTTCTTT
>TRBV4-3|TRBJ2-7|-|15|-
CASSQDRWTNYEQYF
TGCGCCAGCAGCCAAGACAGGTGGACAAACTACGAGCAGTACTTC
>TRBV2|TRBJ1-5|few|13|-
CASSVGFGQPQHF
TGTGCCAGCAGTGTGGGTTTTGGGCAGCCCCAGCATTTT